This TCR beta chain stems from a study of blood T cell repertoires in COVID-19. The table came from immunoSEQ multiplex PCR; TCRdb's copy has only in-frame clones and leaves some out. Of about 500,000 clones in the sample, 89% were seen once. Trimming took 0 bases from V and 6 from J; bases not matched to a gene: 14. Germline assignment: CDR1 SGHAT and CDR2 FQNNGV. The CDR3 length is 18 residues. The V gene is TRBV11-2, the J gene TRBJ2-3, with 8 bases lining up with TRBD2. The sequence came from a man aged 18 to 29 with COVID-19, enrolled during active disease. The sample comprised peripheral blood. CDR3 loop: CASSLEPILAGPGDTQYF. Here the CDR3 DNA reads TGTGCCAGCAGCTTAGAACCCATCCTAGCGGGTCCGGGGGATACGCAGTATTTT.